Listed below are T cell receptor beta chains from one sample, sequenced in a study of early T cells in non-severe SARS-CoV-2 infection. TCRdb recomputed calls from the 5' RACE reads with MiXCR, one row per CDR3 protein. The sample consists of some 25,000 distinct CDR3 sequences, about 4.5% of them appearing once. What was sequenced was whole blood. These TCRs come from an adult who was a healthcare worker with PCR-confirmed SARS-CoV-2 infection or an uninfected control (not recorded which). The CDR3 runs from the conserved cysteine through the conserved F or W. The D gene is left open where the match is weak. The size entry is marked missing in some rows and otherwise reads once, few, many or a size class.

d_gene: TRBD1; v_gene: TRBV9; abundance: many; j_gene: TRBJ2-7; CDR3nt: TGTGCCAGCAGCGTAGGGGGGGACAGGTACAACGAGCAGTACTTC; CDR3aa: CASSVGGDRYNEQYF
d_gene: .; v_gene: TRBV4-3; abundance: .; j_gene: TRBJ2-1; CDR3nt: TGCGCCAGCAGCCAAGATAGTCCCCGGGGGCTAGCGGCCTACAATGAGCAGTTCTTC; CDR3aa: CASSQDSPRGLAAYNEQFF
d_gene: .; v_gene: TRBV7-2; abundance: few; j_gene: TRBJ2-5; CDR3nt: TGTGCCAGCAGCTTAGTTAGCCTAGCGACAGAGACCCAGTACTTC; CDR3aa: CASSLVSLATETQYF
d_gene: TRBD2; v_gene: TRBV11-2; abundance: many; j_gene: TRBJ2-7; CDR3nt: TGTGCCAGCAGCTTAACTAGCGGGTTAGGGAACGAGCAGTACTTC; CDR3aa: CASSLTSGLGNEQYF
d_gene: .; v_gene: TRBV7-6; abundance: .; j_gene: TRBJ2-5; CDR3nt: TGTGCCAGCAGCCAGAGGTGGCAAGAGACCCAGTACTTC; CDR3aa: CASSQRWQETQYF
d_gene: TRBD2; v_gene: TRBV7-2; abundance: .; j_gene: TRBJ2-7; CDR3nt: TGTGCCAGCAGCTTAATAAGCGGGAGGAGCGAGCAGTACTTC; CDR3aa: CASSLISGRSEQYF
d_gene: TRBD1; v_gene: TRBV19; abundance: many; j_gene: TRBJ1-5; CDR3nt: TGTGCCAGTAGTACCCCGGGACAGGGGACTCAGCCCCAGCATTTT; CDR3aa: CASSTPGQGTQPQHF
d_gene: .; v_gene: TRBV12-3/TRBV12-4; abundance: many; j_gene: TRBJ2-2; CDR3nt: TGTGCCAGCAGTTTAGCCAACCCCGGGGAGCTGTTTTTT; CDR3aa: CASSLANPGELFF
d_gene: TRBD2; v_gene: TRBV29-1; abundance: many; j_gene: TRBJ2-7; CDR3nt: TGCAGCGCTGCGGGGACTAGCGGGATTAGCTCCTACGAGCAGTACTTC; CDR3aa: CSAAGTSGISSYEQYF
d_gene: TRBD1; v_gene: TRBV20-1; abundance: many; j_gene: TRBJ1-5; CDR3nt: TGCAGTGCCCGGACAGGGGATCAGCCCCAGCATTTT; CDR3aa: CSARTGDQPQHF
d_gene: .; v_gene: TRBV6-2/TRBV6-3; abundance: many; j_gene: TRBJ2-3; CDR3nt: TGTGCCAGCAGTTTGCTGACATGGGATACGCAGTATTTT; CDR3aa: CASSLLTWDTQYF
d_gene: TRBD1; v_gene: TRBV29-1; abundance: many; j_gene: TRBJ1-5; CDR3nt: TGCAGCGCCATCACAGGGGATGGCAATCAGCCCCAGCATTTT; CDR3aa: CSAITGDGNQPQHF
d_gene: .; v_gene: TRBV21-1; abundance: few; j_gene: TRBJ2-1; CDR3nt: TGTGCCAGCAGCAAGGGGATTCAGGGGCGGAGCTCCTACAATGAGCAGTTCTTC; CDR3aa: CASSKGIQGRSSYNEQFF
d_gene: .; v_gene: TRBV28; abundance: many; j_gene: TRBJ1-1; CDR3nt: TGTGCCAGCTTACGCCTGAACACTGAAGCTTTCTTT; CDR3aa: CASLRLNTEAFF
d_gene: .; v_gene: TRBV7-9; abundance: many; j_gene: TRBJ1-4; CDR3nt: TGTGCCAGCAGCGAATTCAGGGACATTTCAAAACTGTTTTTT; CDR3aa: CASSEFRDISKLFF
d_gene: .; v_gene: TRBV19; abundance: many; j_gene: TRBJ2-3; CDR3nt: TGTGCCAGTACCGACTCCCCAAATACGCAGTATTTT; CDR3aa: CASTDSPNTQYF
d_gene: .; v_gene: TRBV7-6; abundance: many; j_gene: TRBJ2-5; CDR3nt: TGTGCCAGCAGCTCTGCCGGCGTACGAGAGACCCAGTACTTC; CDR3aa: CASSSAGVRETQYF
d_gene: TRBD1; v_gene: TRBV20-1; abundance: medium-sized; j_gene: TRBJ1-1; CDR3nt: TGCAGTGCTAGTTGGGACAGGAACACTGAAGCTTTCTTT; CDR3aa: CSASWDRNTEAFF
d_gene: .; v_gene: TRBV7-3; abundance: few; j_gene: TRBJ2-1; CDR3nt: TGTGCCAGCAGCTTAGGGGTGGGCGCCAATGAGCAGTTCTTC; CDR3aa: CASSLGVGANEQFF
d_gene: .; v_gene: TRBV7-2; abundance: few; j_gene: TRBJ2-5; CDR3nt: TGTGCCAGCAGCTTAACGGGGATGCTCCAAGAGACCCAGTACTTC; CDR3aa: CASSLTGMLQETQYF
d_gene: .; v_gene: TRBV19; abundance: many; j_gene: TRBJ2-5; CDR3nt: TGTGCCAGTAGTCCGAATCGAGAGACCCAGTACTTC; CDR3aa: CASSPNRETQYF
d_gene: TRBD1; v_gene: TRBV5-1; abundance: .; j_gene: TRBJ1-1; CDR3nt: TGCGCCAGCAGCTTGTCGACAGGGGTCTTCGCTGAAGCTTTCTTT; CDR3aa: CASSLSTGVFAEAFF
d_gene: .; v_gene: TRBV19; abundance: few; j_gene: TRBJ1-4; CDR3nt: TGTGCCAGTAACTACAGGGCCGGGAGTGAAAAACTGTTTTTT; CDR3aa: CASNYRAGSEKLFF
d_gene: .; v_gene: TRBV29-1; abundance: many; j_gene: TRBJ1-1; CDR3nt: TGCAGCGTTGATCAGGGGTACACTGAAGCTTTCTTT; CDR3aa: CSVDQGYTEAFF
d_gene: .; v_gene: TRBV5-4; abundance: many; j_gene: TRBJ2-2; CDR3nt: TGTGCCAGCAGCTTTCCGGGACAATTGAACACCGGGGAGCTGTTTTTT; CDR3aa: CASSFPGQLNTGELFF
d_gene: TRBD2; v_gene: TRBV11-2; abundance: many; j_gene: TRBJ2-1; CDR3nt: TGTGCCAGCAGCAGTTCAATAGCGGGCTTTAGCTACAATGAGCAGTTCTTC; CDR3aa: CASSSSIAGFSYNEQFF
d_gene: .; v_gene: TRBV4-3; abundance: many; j_gene: TRBJ1-1; CDR3nt: TGCGCCAGCAGCCAAACAACAGCGATCTCTGAAGCTTTCTTT; CDR3aa: CASSQTTAISEAFF
d_gene: TRBD1; v_gene: TRBV6-2/TRBV6-3; abundance: few; j_gene: TRBJ2-7; CDR3nt: TGTGCCAGCAGTCTCTTACAGGGGATGCACGAGCAGTACTTC; CDR3aa: CASSLLQGMHEQYF
d_gene: .; v_gene: TRBV7-2; abundance: large; j_gene: TRBJ2-3; CDR3nt: TGTGCCAGCAGCCCGACTACCAGCACAGATACGCAGTATTTT; CDR3aa: CASSPTTSTDTQYF
d_gene: .; v_gene: TRBV7-8; abundance: many; j_gene: TRBJ1-5; CDR3nt: TGTGCCAGCAGCTTATCATATAGACAGAAAAATCAGCCCCAGCATTTT; CDR3aa: CASSLSYRQKNQPQHF
d_gene: .; v_gene: TRBV10-2; abundance: medium-sized; j_gene: TRBJ2-6; CDR3nt: TGCGCCAGCAGGGAATCCGGGACCCCTCGTAGTGGGGCCAACGTCCTGACTTTC; CDR3aa: CASRESGTPRSGANVLTF
d_gene: .; v_gene: TRBV15; abundance: many; j_gene: TRBJ2-1; CDR3nt: TGTGCCACCAGCCGGGACTCCGGGGGATACAATGAGCAGTTCTTC; CDR3aa: CATSRDSGGYNEQFF
d_gene: TRBD1; v_gene: TRBV11-2; abundance: many; j_gene: TRBJ2-3; CDR3nt: TGTGCCAGCAGAACAGGGGGCGCAGATACGCAGTATTTT; CDR3aa: CASRTGGADTQYF
d_gene: .; v_gene: TRBV7-6; abundance: many; j_gene: TRBJ2-5; CDR3nt: TGTGCCAGCAGCTACCCCTTACAAGAGACCCAGTACTTC; CDR3aa: CASSYPLQETQYF
d_gene: TRBD1; v_gene: TRBV20-1; abundance: many; j_gene: TRBJ1-4; CDR3nt: TGCAGTGCTAGAGATCGCGGACAGGGGGCCGGAAAACTGTTTTTT; CDR3aa: CSARDRGQGAGKLFF
d_gene: .; v_gene: TRBV7-2; abundance: few; j_gene: TRBJ1-3; CDR3nt: TGTGCCAGCAGCCCAGGACAGAGAAACACCATATATTTT; CDR3aa: CASSPGQRNTIYF
d_gene: .; v_gene: TRBV4-3; abundance: many; j_gene: TRBJ1-4; CDR3nt: TGCGCCAGCAGCCAAGATTCACCTTGGGGCAGCGCAACTAATGAAAAACTGTTTTTT; CDR3aa: CASSQDSPWGSATNEKLFF
d_gene: .; v_gene: TRBV10-3; abundance: .; j_gene: TRBJ2-5; CDR3nt: TGTGCCATCCCCTGGGGGGGCCCGCAAGAGACCCAGTACTTC; CDR3aa: CAIPWGGPQETQYF
d_gene: .; v_gene: TRBV6-6; abundance: .; j_gene: TRBJ1-4; CDR3nt: TGTGCCAGCAGTTACTCTGGCGGGGGCAGAGCTAATGAAAAACTGTTTTTT; CDR3aa: CASSYSGGGRANEKLFF
d_gene: .; v_gene: TRBV11-2; abundance: few; j_gene: TRBJ1-2; CDR3nt: TGTGCCAGCAGCTTAGTTTCAGGGGAGGATGGCTACACCTTC; CDR3aa: CASSLVSGEDGYTF